The 24 T cell receptor beta chains presented below share a single source sample, sequenced in a study of CD8+ T cells in alopecia areata. Reverse transcription of extracted RNA yielded cDNA, which provided the sequencing template. Sequencing used immunoSEQ multiplex PCR; TCRdb keeps in-frame clones, though not all of them. The table lists over 150,000 clones, about 60% of them singletons. The sample's treatment: oral pan-JAK inhibitor, 5-10 mg twice daily. Sequenced material: CD4+ T cells sorted from blood, taken at week 24, from a patient treated with tofacitinib. The source of these receptors is a human donor with alopecia areata.

This chain connects TRBV6-1 to TRBJ1-6; 7 positions agree with TRBD1. The CDR3 is made up of 14 amino acids. Trimming cost V 6 bases and J 6 bases; bases outside gene matches: 5. In germline, CDR1 is MNHNS, CDR2 SASEGT. CDR3: CASREGAPNSPLHF. The CDR3 nucleotides are TGTGCCAGCAGGGAGGGGGCACCTAATTCACCCCTCCACTTT.

The rearrangement joins TRBV29-1 to TRBJ1-1; D perhaps matches TRBD1 (5 bases). With 5 bases removed from V and 10 bases from J, the gap between germline ends came to 11 bases. The CDR3 consists of 10 residues. CDR1 and CDR2 from the germline V gene are SQVTM and ANQGSEA. In nucleotides, the CDR3 is TGCAGCGTTACTGACAGCCTAGCTTTCTTT. Its protein is CSVTDSLAFF.

The rearrangement joins TRBV6-1 to TRBJ2-2, with 8 bases matching TRBD1. This CDR3 spans 15 amino acids. The V gene end was trimmed by 4 bases and the J gene end by 3 bases; junction bases not matched to a gene: 4. CDR1 and CDR2 from the germline V gene are MNHNS and SASEGT. CDR3 in DNA: TGTGCCAGCAGTGCCTTGACAGGGGACACCGGGGAGCTGTTTTTT. Its translation is CASSALTGDTGELFF.

The chain combines TRBV6-6 with TRBJ2-7, with 7 bases that match TRBD1. V was clipped by 6 bases and J by 4 bases; unmatched bases: 6. The CDR3 sequence is 13 residues long. Looked up from germline, CDR1 is MNHNY and CDR2 is SVGAGI (reference sequence). The CDR3 DNA sequence: TGTGCCAGCAGGCCGGGACAGAAATACGAGCAGTACTTC. Translation: CASRPGQKYEQYF.

This clone was recorded a few times. V usage is TRBV29-1 and J usage is TRBJ1-2; the D is unclear. The CDR3 contains 13 residues. The germline V and J ends were trimmed by 3 bases and 4 bases, with 12 bases remaining between them. Germline CDR1 reads SQVTM; CDR2 reads ANQGSEA. The CDR3 protein is CSVDNQNTYGYTF. The CDR3 bases are TGCAGCGTTGACAACCAGAATACCTATGGCTACACCTTC. Combining the CDR3 with reference TRBV29-1 and TRBJ1-2 gives the whole variable domain SAVISQKPSRDICQRGTSLTIQCQVDSQVTMMFWYRQQPGQSLTLIATANQGSEATYESGFVIDKFPISRPNLTFSTLTVSNMSPEDSSIYLCSVDNQNTYGYTFGSGTRLTVV.

The CDR3 region is CATSAGQGASKNIQYF. Written as DNA, the CDR3 is TGTGCCACCAGCGCAGGACAGGGGGCCTCCAAAAACATTCAGTACTTC. V gene TRBV15 combines with J gene TRBJ2-4; 11 bases map to TRBD1. The CDR3 sequence is 16 residues long. The trim removed 5 bases at V and 2 bases at J, leaving 5 bases unmatched. The germline CDR1 and CDR2 sequences are LNHNV and YYDKDF (reference sequence).

This clone was found once. CDR3 loop: CASSPNRIYEQYF. The CDR3 DNA is TGTGCCAGCTCACCCAACAGGATCTACGAGCAGTACTTC. The rearrangement uses TRBV18 and TRBJ2-7; a weak D match, TRBD1 (5 bases). The CDR3 totals 13 residues. Per the germline V gene, CDR1 is KGHSH and CDR2 is LQKENI. The V end was cut by 3 bases, the J end by 3 bases, with 9 bases between. Based on the CDR3 plus reference TRBV18 and TRBJ2-7, the full variable domain is NAGVMQNPRHLVRRRGQEARLRCSPMKGHSHVYWYRQLPEEGLKFMVYLQKENIIDESGMPKERFSAEFPKEGPSILRIQQVVRGDSAAYFCASSPNRIYEQYFGPGTRLTVT.

The chain links TRBV11-2 to TRBJ2-7; D remains unclear. V dropped 0 bases and J dropped 4 bases, with 1 base sitting between them. The germline gives CDR1 SGHAT, CDR2 FQNNGV. The CDR3 has 11 residues. Written as DNA, the CDR3 is TGTGCCAGCAGCTTAGATTACGAGCAGTACTTC. As protein: CASSLDYEQYF.

The chain is built from TRBV2 and TRBJ2-3; 7 positions agree with TRBD2. The CDR3 loop spans 12 amino acids. With 8 bases clipped from V and 7 bases from J, the junction kept 6 bases outside the gene matches. CDR1 is SNHLY and CDR2 is FYNNEI in the germline V gene. CDR3 DNA sequence: TGTGCCAGCTCAAACGGGGGGAATACGCAGTATTTT. Protein product: CASSNGGNTQYF.

This clone was seen a few times. This chain links TRBV6-5 with TRBJ1-6, with D uncertain. This CDR3 comprises 16 residues. Germline V gene lookup returns CDR1 MNHEY and CDR2 SVGAGI. V lost 0 bases, J lost 7 bases, and 13 bases lay in between. This chain's CDR3 is CASSYSSGRNNSPLHF. In nucleotides, the CDR3 is TGTGCCAGCAGTTACTCTAGTGGGAGAAACAATTCACCCCTCCACTTT.

The V and J genes are TRBV20-1 and TRBJ1-2, with D maybe TRBD1 (5 bases). Trimming took off 6 bases at V and 13 bases at J, with 9 bases between the two ends. This CDR3 region has 8 residues. Germline assignment: CDR1 DFQATT and CDR2 SNEGSKA (reference sequence). CDR3 nucleotide sequence: TGCAGTGCCGGGAGGGGCACCTTC. This codes for CSAGRGTF.

The rearrangement uses TRBV30 and TRBJ1-5; D possibly corresponds to TRBD1 (6 bases). V was shortened by 4 bases and J by 4 bases, with 11 bases between the two germline ends. This CDR3 has 13 residues. Germline V CDR1 and CDR2: GTSNPN, SVGIG (reference sequence). The CDR3 here is CAWNRQGNQPQHF. CDR3 nucleotide sequence: TGTGCCTGGAATCGGCAGGGGAATCAGCCCCAGCATTTT.

The CDR3 bases are TGTGCCAGCAGTTACTTAGGGAGTGGCTACACCTTC. Its translation: CASSYLGSGYTF. This chain connects TRBV6-5 to TRBJ1-2; D remains unclear. The CDR3 extends over 12 amino acids. The ends were cut back, 1 base at V and 7 bases at J, with 7 bases in the middle. The germline V gene has CDR1 MNHEY and CDR2 SVGAGI.

The chain combines TRBV14 with TRBJ1-1, with D possibly TRBD1 on 5 matching bases. Trimming shortened V by 1 base and J by 5 bases, and 17 bases separated the two germline ends. This CDR3 region has 16 residues. CDR1 SGHDN and CDR2 FVKESK come from the germline V gene. The CDR3 loop reads CASSQGLSGFGTEAFF. In DNA form, the CDR3 reads TGTGCCAGCAGCCAAGGGTTATCAGGGTTCGGGACTGAAGCTTTCTTT.

This clone was detected once. The V and J genes are TRBV29-1 and TRBJ2-3; D unresolved. CDR3 size: 14 residues. CDR1 is SQVTM and CDR2 is ANQGSEA in the germline V gene. The V end was cut by 4 bases, the J end by 4 bases, with 15 bases between. The CDR3 DNA follows: TGCAGCGTTGGACCGCGGCAACGGGCAGATACGCAGTATTTT. Its translation: CSVGPRQRADTQYF.

The chain's CDR3 is CASSLVSSGGHEQFF. DNA for the CDR3: TGTGCCAGCAGCTTGGTGTCTAGCGGGGGTCATGAGCAGTTCTTC. This chain links TRBV5-6 with TRBJ2-1; the match to TRBD2 covers 10 bases. The CDR3 is 15 residues long. V was pared by 0 bases and J by 8 bases, with 5 bases of the junction left unmatched. Germline CDR1 SGHDT, CDR2 YYEEEE.

The chain employs TRBV4-2 and TRBJ1-5, with D unclear. Trimming cost V 1 base and J 6 bases, with 13 bases left between them. This CDR3 is 15 amino acids long. Germline values: CDR1 LGHNA, CDR2 YNFKEQ. CDR3 protein: CASSQGSTGSQPQHF. As DNA, the CDR3 is TGTGCCAGCAGCCAAGGCTCCACGGGTAGTCAGCCCCAGCATTTT.

The genes are TRBV6-5 and TRBJ2-7; the match to TRBD2 covers 7 bases. The germline CDR1 and CDR2 sequences are MNHEY and SVGAGI. This CDR3 is 13 amino acids long. Trimming removed 4 bases from V and 7 bases from J; junction bases left unmatched: 7. The CDR3 sequence: CASSSDGGREQYF. The CDR3 DNA follows: TGTGCCAGCAGTTCCGACGGGGGGAGAGAGCAGTACTTC.

Turning to this clone: Different DNA sequences within this sample yield the same CDR3. V usage is TRBV5-1 and J usage is TRBJ2-3; D remains ambiguous. Germline V gene sequence: CDR1 SGHRS, CDR2 YFSETQ. V shed 0 bases and J shed 2 bases, with 4 bases lying between them. The CDR3 consists of 13 residues. In nucleotides, the CDR3 is TGCGCCAGCAGCTTGGAATCCACAGATACGCAGTATTTT. This gives the protein CASSLESTDTQYF. Full variable domain (outside the CDR3, taken from reference TRBV5-1 and TRBJ2-3): KAGVTQTPRYLIKTRGQQVTLSCSPISGHRSVSWYQQTPGQGLQFLFEYFSETQRNKGNFPGRFSGRQFSNSRSEMNVSTLELGDSALYLCASSLESTDTQYFGPGTRLTVL.

The count of this clone is one. The V gene is TRBV2, the J gene TRBJ1-3; D may be TRBD1 (5 bases). The V end was cut by 5 bases, the J end by 3 bases, with 14 bases between. Germline CDR1 SNHLY, CDR2 FYNNEI. The CDR3 has 15 residues. CDR3 region: CASSRPGGSGNTIYF. CDR3 nucleotides: TGTGCCAGCAGTCGACCCGGGGGGAGTGGAAACACCATATATTTT.

The chain links TRBV10-3 to TRBJ1-1; D uncertain. The CDR3 contains 12 residues. Germline CDR1 is ENHRY and CDR2 is SYGVKD. The germline V and J ends were trimmed by 4 bases and 5 bases, with 8 bases remaining between them. The CDR3 sequence is CAISGRSTEAFF. In nucleotides, the CDR3 is TGTGCCATCAGTGGGAGGTCTACTGAAGCTTTCTTT.

This clone came up once. The V and J genes are TRBV5-1 and TRBJ1-1, with a tentative D call TRBD1 (5 bases). Germline V lookup: CDR1 SGHRS, CDR2 YFSETQ. The V end lost 0 bases, the J end lost 4 bases, and 10 bases lay between the germline ends. The CDR3 length is 14 residues. The CDR3 nucleotides are TGCGCCAGCAGCTTGGCGGCGGGGACCACTGAAGCTTTCTTT. Protein sequence: CASSLAAGTTEAFF.

The chain links TRBV5-1 to TRBJ2-5; D perhaps matches TRBD2 (6 bases). Trimming stripped 7 bases from V and 3 bases from J, with 13 bases between. Germline V CDR1 and CDR2: SGHRS, YFSETQ. The CDR3 runs to 13 residues. CDR3 protein: CASGGGSKETQYF. The CDR3 region has the DNA TGCGCCAGCGGGGGAGGCAGTAAAGAGACCCAGTACTTC.

A few counts support this clone. The chain uses TRBV5-1 and TRBJ1-4, with 9 bases that match TRBD1. With 5 bases clipped from V and 5 bases from J, the junction kept 4 bases outside the gene matches. The CDR3 loop spans 14 amino acids. Germline V gene data show CDR1 as SGHRS and CDR2 as YFSETQ. The CDR3 is CASRAGTGNEKLFF. CDR3 nucleotide sequence: TGCGCCAGCAGGGCCGGGACAGGGAATGAAAAACTGTTTTTT.